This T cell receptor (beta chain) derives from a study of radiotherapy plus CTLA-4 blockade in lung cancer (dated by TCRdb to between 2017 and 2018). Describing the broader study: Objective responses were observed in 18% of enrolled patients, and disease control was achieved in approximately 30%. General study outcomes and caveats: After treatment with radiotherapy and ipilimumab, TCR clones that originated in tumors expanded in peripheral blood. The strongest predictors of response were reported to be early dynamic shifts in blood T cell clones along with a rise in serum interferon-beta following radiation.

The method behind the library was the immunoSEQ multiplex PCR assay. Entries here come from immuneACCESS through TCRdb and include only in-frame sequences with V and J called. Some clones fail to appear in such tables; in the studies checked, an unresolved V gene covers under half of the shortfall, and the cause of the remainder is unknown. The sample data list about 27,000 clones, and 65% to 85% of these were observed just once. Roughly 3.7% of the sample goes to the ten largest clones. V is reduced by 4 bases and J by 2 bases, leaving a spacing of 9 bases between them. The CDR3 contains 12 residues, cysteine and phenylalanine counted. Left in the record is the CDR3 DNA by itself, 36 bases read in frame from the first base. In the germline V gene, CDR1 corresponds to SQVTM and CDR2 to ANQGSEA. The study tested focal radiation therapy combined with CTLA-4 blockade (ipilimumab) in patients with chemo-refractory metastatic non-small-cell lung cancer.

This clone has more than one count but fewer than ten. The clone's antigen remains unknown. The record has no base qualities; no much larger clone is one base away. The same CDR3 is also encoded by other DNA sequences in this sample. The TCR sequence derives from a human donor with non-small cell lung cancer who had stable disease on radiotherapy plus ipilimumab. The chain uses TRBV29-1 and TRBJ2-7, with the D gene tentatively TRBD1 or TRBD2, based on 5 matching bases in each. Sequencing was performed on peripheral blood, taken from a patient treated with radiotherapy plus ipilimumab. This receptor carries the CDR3 CSVVEGTYEQYF. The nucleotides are TGCAGCGTTGTAGAGGGGACCTACGAGCAGTACTTC.